The T cell receptor (beta chain) described here comes from a study of shared clonotypes between healthy human individuals. For the study at large: The donor group consisted of a couple of women and three men, aged 18 to 49. A donor's plate count was three for CD4 naive and three for CD4 memory; CD8 naive had two and CD8 memory one.

The assay ran at deep level. Profiled with immunoSEQ multiplex PCR; TCRdb holds only in-frame clones, not every one. The table has millions of clones, more than 85% seen once; the top ten hold roughly 1.8%. CDR1 and CDR2 from the germline V gene are LNHNV and YYDKDF (reference sequence). With 3 bases removed from V and 1 base from J, the gap between germline ends came to 12 bases. The CDR3 consists of 15 residues. Terminally differentiated effector memory CD45RA+ cells were excluded by CCR7 positive selection of CD45RO-negative cells. Adult donors, all healthy and HIV-negative, had no recent acute infections or vaccinations.

The sequence was obtained from a man younger than 35 in good health. Some clones in this sample may be carry-over from other donors' samples. The chain recombines TRBV15 with TRBJ1-1; maybe TRBD1 (5 bases). The material sequenced was naive CD8+ T cells from PBMCs. CDR3 amino acids: CATSSVGTGNTEAFF. CDR3 nucleotide sequence: TGTGCCACCAGCAGTGTGGGGACGGGGAACACTGAAGCTTTCTTT.